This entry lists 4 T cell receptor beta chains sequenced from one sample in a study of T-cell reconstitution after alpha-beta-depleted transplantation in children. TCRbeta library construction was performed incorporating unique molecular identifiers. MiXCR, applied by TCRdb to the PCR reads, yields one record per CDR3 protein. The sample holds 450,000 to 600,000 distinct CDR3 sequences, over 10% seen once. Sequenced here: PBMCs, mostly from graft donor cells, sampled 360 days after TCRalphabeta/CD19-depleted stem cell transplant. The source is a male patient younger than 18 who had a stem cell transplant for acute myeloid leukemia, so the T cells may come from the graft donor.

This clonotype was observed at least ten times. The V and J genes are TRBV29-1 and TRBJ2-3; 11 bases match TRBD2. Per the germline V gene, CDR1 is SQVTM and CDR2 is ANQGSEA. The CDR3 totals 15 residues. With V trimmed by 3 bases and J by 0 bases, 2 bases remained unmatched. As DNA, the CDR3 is TGCAGCGTTGAGACTAGCGGGACTAGCACAGATACGCAGTATTTT. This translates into CSVETSGTSTDTQYF.

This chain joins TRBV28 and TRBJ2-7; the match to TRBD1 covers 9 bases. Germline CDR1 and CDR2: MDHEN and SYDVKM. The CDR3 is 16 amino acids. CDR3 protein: CGAGLAVGTGLYEQYF. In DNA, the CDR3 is TGTGGAGCAGGGCTGGCGGTCGGGACAGGGCTCTACGAGCAGTACTTC.

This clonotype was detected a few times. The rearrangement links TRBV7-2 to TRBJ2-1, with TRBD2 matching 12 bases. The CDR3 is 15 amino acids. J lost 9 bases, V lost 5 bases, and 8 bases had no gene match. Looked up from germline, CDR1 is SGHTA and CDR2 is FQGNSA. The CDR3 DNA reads TGTGCCAGCAGCACACTAGCGGGAGGCTTTGGTGAGCAGTTCTTC. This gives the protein CASSTLAGGFGEQFF.

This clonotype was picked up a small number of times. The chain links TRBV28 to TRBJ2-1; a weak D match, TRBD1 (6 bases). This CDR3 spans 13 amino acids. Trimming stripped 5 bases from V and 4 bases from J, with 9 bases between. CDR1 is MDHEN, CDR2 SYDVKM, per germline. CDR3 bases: TGTGCCAGCAGTAGACAGGTTTACAATGAGCAGTTCTTC. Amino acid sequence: CASSRQVYNEQFF.